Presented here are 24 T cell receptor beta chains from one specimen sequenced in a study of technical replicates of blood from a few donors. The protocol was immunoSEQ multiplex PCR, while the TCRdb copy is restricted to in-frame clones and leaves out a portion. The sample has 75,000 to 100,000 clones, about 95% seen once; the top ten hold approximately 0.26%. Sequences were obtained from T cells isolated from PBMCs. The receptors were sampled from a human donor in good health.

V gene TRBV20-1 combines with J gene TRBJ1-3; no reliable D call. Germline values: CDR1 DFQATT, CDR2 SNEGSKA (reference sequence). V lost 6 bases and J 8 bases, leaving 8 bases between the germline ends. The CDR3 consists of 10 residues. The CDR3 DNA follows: TGCAGTGCCCTCGCGGACACCATATATTTT. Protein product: CSALADTIYF.

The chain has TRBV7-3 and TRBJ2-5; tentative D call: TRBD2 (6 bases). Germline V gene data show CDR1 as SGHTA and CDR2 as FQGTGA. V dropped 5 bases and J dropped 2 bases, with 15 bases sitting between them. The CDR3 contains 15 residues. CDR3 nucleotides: TGTGCCAGCAGCAAGGGCGGAGGGAAACAAGAGACCCAGTACTTC. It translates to CASSKGGGKQETQYF.

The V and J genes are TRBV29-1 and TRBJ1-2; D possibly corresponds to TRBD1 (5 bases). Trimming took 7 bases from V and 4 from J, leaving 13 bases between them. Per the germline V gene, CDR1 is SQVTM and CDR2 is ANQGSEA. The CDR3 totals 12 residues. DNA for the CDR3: TGCAGCGCTGGGGGGGGGACCTATGGCTACACCTTC. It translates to CSAGGGTYGYTF.

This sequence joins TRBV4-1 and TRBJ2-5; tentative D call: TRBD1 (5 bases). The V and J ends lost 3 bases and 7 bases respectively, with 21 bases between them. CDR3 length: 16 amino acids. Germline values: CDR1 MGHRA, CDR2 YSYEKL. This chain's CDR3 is CASSQGGILPRGTQYF. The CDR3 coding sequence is TGCGCCAGCAGCCAGGGTGGGATACTGCCAAGGGGGACCCAGTACTTC.

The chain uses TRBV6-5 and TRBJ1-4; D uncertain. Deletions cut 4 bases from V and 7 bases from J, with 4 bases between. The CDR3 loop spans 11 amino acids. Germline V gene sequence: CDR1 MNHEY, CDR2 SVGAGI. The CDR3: CASSSGEKLFF. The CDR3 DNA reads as TGTGCCAGCAGTTCAGGTGAAAAACTGTTTTTT.

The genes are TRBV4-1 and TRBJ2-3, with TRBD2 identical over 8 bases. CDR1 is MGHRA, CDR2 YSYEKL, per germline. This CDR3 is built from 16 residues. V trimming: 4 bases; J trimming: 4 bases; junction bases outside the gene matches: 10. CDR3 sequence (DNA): TGCGCCAGCAGCCCATCCCCCAGCGGGGGCGCAGATACGCAGTATTTT. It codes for CASSPSPSGGADTQYF.

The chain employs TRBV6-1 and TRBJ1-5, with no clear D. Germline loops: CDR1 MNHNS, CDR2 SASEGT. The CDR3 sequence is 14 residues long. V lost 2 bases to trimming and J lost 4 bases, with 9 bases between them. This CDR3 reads CASSELLLNQPQHF. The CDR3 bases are TGTGCCAGCAGTGAATTGTTGTTAAATCAGCCCCAGCATTTT.

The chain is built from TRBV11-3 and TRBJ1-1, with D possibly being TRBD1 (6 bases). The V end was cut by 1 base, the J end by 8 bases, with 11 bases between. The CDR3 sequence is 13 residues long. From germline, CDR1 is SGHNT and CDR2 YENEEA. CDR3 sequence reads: CASSLVQGSEAFF. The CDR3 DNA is TGTGCCAGCAGCTTAGTCCAGGGGAGCGAAGCTTTCTTT.

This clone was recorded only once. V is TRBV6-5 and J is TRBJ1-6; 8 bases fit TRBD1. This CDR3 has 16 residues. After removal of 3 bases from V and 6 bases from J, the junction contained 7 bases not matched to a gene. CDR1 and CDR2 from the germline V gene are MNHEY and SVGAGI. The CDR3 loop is CASSYRRDRTNSPLHF. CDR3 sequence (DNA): TGTGCCAGCAGTTATAGGAGGGACAGGACTAATTCACCCCTCCACTTT.

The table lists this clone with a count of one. The DNA of the CDR3 is TGTGCCAGCAGCCCTCACACTAGCGGGAGTTTGGATGAGCAGTTCTTC. This sequence encodes CASSPHTSGSLDEQFF. The chain has TRBV27 and TRBJ2-1, with TRBD2 matching over 11 bases. Germline-derived CDR1 and CDR2 are MNHEY and SMNVEV (reference sequence). After removal of 6 bases from V and 8 bases from J, the junction contained 12 bases not matched to a gene. This CDR3 is built from 16 residues.

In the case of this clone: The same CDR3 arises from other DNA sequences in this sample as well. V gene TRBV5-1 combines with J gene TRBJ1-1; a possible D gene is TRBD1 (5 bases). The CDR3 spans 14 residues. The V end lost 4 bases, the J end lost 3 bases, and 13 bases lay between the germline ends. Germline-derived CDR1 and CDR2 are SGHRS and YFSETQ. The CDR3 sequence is CASSRLTGDTEAFF. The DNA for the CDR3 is TGCGCCAGCAGCCGACTTACGGGGGACACTGAAGCTTTCTTT.

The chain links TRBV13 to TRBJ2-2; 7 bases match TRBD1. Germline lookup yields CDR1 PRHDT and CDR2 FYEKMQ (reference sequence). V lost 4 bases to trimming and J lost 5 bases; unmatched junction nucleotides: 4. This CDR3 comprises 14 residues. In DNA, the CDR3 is TGTGCCAGCAGCTCGGACAGGCTGACCGGGGAGCTGTTTTTT. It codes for CASSSDRLTGELFF. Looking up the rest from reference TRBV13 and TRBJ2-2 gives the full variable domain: AAGVIQSPRHLIKEKRETATLKCYPIPRHDTVYWYQQGPGQDPQFLISFYEKMQSDKGSIPDRFSAQQFSDYHSELNMSSLELGDSALYFCASSSDRLTGELFFGEGSRLTVL.

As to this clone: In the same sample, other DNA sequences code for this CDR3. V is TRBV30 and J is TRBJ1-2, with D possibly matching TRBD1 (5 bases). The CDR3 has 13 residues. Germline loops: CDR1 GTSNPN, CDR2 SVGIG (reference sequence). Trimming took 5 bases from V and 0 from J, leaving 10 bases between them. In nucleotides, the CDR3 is TGTGCCTGGGGGGGGGAGGCTAACTATGGCTACACCTTC. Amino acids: CAWGGEANYGYTF.

The DNA for the CDR3 is TGTGCCAGCAGCTTGATCGGGACAGGGGTGGTTCAGTACTTC. It encodes CASSLIGTGVVQYF. The rearrangement joins TRBV7-9 to TRBJ2-4; 10 bases agree with TRBD1. Germline V gene lookup returns CDR1 SEHNR and CDR2 FQNEAQ (reference sequence). J was trimmed by 11 bases and V by 3 bases; bases with no gene match: 7. This CDR3 has 14 amino acids.

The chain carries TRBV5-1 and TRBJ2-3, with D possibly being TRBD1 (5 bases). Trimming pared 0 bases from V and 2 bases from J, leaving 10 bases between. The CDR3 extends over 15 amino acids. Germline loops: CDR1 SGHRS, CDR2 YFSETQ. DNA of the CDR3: TGCGCCAGCAGCTTGGGACAGACGTTCACAGATACGCAGTATTTT. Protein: CASSLGQTFTDTQYF.

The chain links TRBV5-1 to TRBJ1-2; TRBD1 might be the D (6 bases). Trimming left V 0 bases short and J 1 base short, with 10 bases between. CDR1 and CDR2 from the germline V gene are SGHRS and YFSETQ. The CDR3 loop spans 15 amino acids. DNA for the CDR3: TGCGCCAGCAGCTTGGACCCGGACAGTAACTATGGCTACACCTTC. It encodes CASSLDPDSNYGYTF.

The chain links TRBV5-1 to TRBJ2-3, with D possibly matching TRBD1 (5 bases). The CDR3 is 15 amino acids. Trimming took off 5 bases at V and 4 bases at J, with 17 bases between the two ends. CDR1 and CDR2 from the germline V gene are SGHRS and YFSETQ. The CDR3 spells CASSSLSGAPDTQYF. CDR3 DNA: TGCGCCAGCAGTTCTCTGAGTGGGGCCCCAGATACGCAGTATTTT.

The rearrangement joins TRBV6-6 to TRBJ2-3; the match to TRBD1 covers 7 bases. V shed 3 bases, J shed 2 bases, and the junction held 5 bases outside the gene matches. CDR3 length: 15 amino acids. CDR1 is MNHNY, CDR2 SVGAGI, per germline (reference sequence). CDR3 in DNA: TGTGCCAGCAGTTATCGGGGACAGTACACAGATACGCAGTATTTT. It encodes CASSYRGQYTDTQYF.

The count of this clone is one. The CDR3 DNA reads TGTGCCAGCAGTCTAGCTGGCCTCGGGACAGCCCTAACAGATACGCAGTATTTT. Amino acid sequence: CASSLAGLGTALTDTQYF. The chain combines TRBV27 with TRBJ2-3, with 7 bases aligning to TRBD1. This CDR3 is 18 amino acids long. Germline loops: CDR1 MNHEY, CDR2 SMNVEV (reference sequence). Trimming removed 5 bases from V and 3 bases from J; junction bases left unmatched: 17.

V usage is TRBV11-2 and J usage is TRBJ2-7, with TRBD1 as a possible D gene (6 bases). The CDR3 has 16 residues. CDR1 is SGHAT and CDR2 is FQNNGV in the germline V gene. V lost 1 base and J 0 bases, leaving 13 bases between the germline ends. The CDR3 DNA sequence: TGTGCCAGCAGCTTAGTGGTCGGGGACATCTCCTACGAGCAGTACTTC. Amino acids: CASSLVVGDISYEQYF. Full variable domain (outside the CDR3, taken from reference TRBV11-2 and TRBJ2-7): EAGVAQSPRYKIIEKRQSVAFWCNPISGHATLYWYQQILGQGPKLLIQFQNNGVVDDSQLPKDRFSAERLKGVDSTLKIQPAKLEDSAVYLCASSLVVGDISYEQYFGPGTRLTVT.

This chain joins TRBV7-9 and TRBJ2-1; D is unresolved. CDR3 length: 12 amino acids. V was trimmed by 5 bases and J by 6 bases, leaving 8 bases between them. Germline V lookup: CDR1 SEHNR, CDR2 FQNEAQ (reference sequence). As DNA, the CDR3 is TGTGCCAGCAGCCACGAGATCAATGAGCAGTTCTTC. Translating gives CASSHEINEQFF.

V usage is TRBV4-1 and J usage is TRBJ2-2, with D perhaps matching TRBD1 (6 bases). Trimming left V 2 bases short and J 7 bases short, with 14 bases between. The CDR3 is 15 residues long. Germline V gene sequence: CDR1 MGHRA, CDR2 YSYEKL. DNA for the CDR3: TGCGCCAGCAGCCAATGGTCAGGGGACGGCGGGGAGCTGTTTTTT. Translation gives CASSQWSGDGGELFF.

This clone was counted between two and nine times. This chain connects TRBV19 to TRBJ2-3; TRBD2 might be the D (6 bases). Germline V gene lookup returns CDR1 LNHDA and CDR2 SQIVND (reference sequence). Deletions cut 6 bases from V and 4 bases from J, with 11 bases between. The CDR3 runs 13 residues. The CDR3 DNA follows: TGTGCCAGTAGAAGGGGCGGGGCAGATACGCAGTATTTT. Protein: CASRRGGADTQYF.

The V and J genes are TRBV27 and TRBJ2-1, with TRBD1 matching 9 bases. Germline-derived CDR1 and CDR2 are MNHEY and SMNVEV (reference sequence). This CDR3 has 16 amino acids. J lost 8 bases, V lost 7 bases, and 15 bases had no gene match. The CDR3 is CASNTGTGSYLDEQFF. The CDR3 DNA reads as TGTGCCAGCAATACCGGGACAGGGAGCTACCTTGATGAGCAGTTCTTC.